The 21 T cell receptor beta chains presented below share a single source sample, sequenced in a study of T-cell reconstitution after alpha-beta-depleted transplantation in children. The library targeted TCRbeta and was prepared with unique molecular identifiers. TCRdb analysed the PCR reads with MiXCR anew, one entry per CDR3 protein. The sample shows about 980,000 distinct CDR3 sequences, 25% to 35% of them seen only once. The sample consisted of PBMCs, mostly from graft donor cells, taken 360 days after TCRalphabeta/CD19-depleted stem cell transplant. The receptors stem from a boy less than two years old who had a stem cell transplant for SCID, so the T cells may come from the graft donor.

The rearrangement links TRBV14 to TRBJ2-7; no firm D call. The CDR3 runs 14 residues. From germline, CDR1 is SGHDN and CDR2 FVKESK. The V end was cut by 4 bases, the J end by 2 bases, with 12 bases between. The CDR3 DNA is TGTGCCAGCAGCCGCCCTAAGCCGCCCTACGAGCAGTACTTC. It yields the protein CASSRPKPPYEQYF.

This clonotype was seen ten or more times. This sequence joins TRBV11-2 and TRBJ2-7; D is uncertain. V was trimmed by 1 base and J by 0 bases, leaving 7 bases between them. The CDR3 is 14 residues long. CDR1 is SGHAT, CDR2 FQNNGV, per germline. The CDR3 nucleotides are TGTGCCAGCAGCTTAGTGGAGTCCTCCTACGAGCAGTACTTC. This encodes CASSLVESSYEQYF.

The J gene is TRBJ2-1, the V gene TRBV5-1, with unresolved D. This CDR3 comprises 13 residues. Germline assignment: CDR1 SGHRS and CDR2 YFSETQ. V was cut by 5 bases and J by 6 bases, with 12 bases left in between. In nucleotides, the CDR3 is TGCGCCAGCAGGCACGACACCTCCAATGAGCAGTTCTTC. This gives the protein CASRHDTSNEQFF.

The rearrangement joins TRBV7-2 to TRBJ2-3; D perhaps matches TRBD1 (5 bases). Germline V lookup: CDR1 SGHTA, CDR2 FQGNSA. Trimming removed 1 base at V and 2 bases at J, with 10 bases between. This CDR3 has 15 residues. Written as DNA, the CDR3 is TGTGCCAGCAGCTTAGAAGGGGCCCTCACAGATACGCAGTATTTT. Its translation: CASSLEGALTDTQYF.

The V and J genes are TRBV9 and TRBJ2-1; D gene ambiguous. V lost 2 bases and J 1 base, leaving 4 bases between the germline ends. CDR1 is SGDLS and CDR2 is YYNGEE in the germline V gene. This CDR3 comprises 13 residues. The CDR3: CASSVLSYNEQFF. In DNA, the CDR3 is TGTGCCAGCAGCGTTTTGTCCTACAATGAGCAGTTCTTC.

This sequence joins TRBV4-1 and TRBJ2-5; D is ambiguous. Trimming left V 2 bases short and J 3 bases short, with 7 bases between. The germline gives CDR1 MGHRA, CDR2 YSYEKL. CDR3 size: 13 residues. The CDR3 is CASSQLPEETQYF. CDR3 bases: TGCGCCAGCAGCCAACTTCCTGAAGAGACCCAGTACTTC.

This clonotype was counted at least ten times. This sequence joins TRBV5-1 and TRBJ2-7; D uncertain. The CDR3 is 17 residues long. With 1 base removed from V and 0 bases from J, the gap between germline ends came to 17 bases. From germline, CDR1 is SGHRS and CDR2 YFSETQ. CDR3 protein: CASSLRDGLTSSYEQYF. In DNA form, the CDR3 reads TGCGCCAGCAGCTTGCGAGACGGGCTGACCAGCTCCTACGAGCAGTACTTC.

There are a few counts of this clonotype. This rearrangement joins TRBV20-1 to TRBJ2-4, with 12 bases aligning to TRBD2. Germline V lookup: CDR1 DFQATT, CDR2 SNEGSKA (reference sequence). The length of the CDR3 is 17 residues. V lost 2 bases to trimming and J lost 1 base; unmatched junction nucleotides: 6. The CDR3 spells CSARTGLAGPAKNIQYF. For the CDR3, the DNA is TGCAGTGCTAGAACGGGACTAGCGGGCCCTGCCAAAAACATTCAGTACTTC.

This clonotype was picked up a small number of times. This chain joins TRBV6-5 and TRBJ1-5, with D possibly being TRBD1 (6 bases). The CDR3 covers 15 residues. Germline V gives CDR1 MNHEY, CDR2 SVGAGI. V gave up 5 bases and J gave up 2 bases, with 13 bases separating them. The CDR3: CASSQTGKGNQPQHF. The CDR3 DNA follows: TGTGCCAGCAGTCAGACAGGAAAAGGCAATCAGCCCCAGCATTTT.

The rearrangement joins TRBV28 to TRBJ2-3; 9 bases are a match to TRBD2. Germline V gene data show CDR1 as MDHEN and CDR2 as SYDVKM. J was trimmed by 4 bases and V by 5 bases; bases with no gene match: 16. The CDR3 length is 18 residues. CDR3 sequence: CASSPLAGTSFFPDTQYF. The CDR3 DNA sequence: TGTGCCAGCAGTCCGCTTGCCGGGACTAGCTTTTTCCCAGATACGCAGTATTTT.

The gene calls are TRBV25-1 and TRBJ2-7; D possibly uses TRBD1 or TRBD2 (5 bases each). This CDR3 comprises 13 residues. Germline V gene lookup returns CDR1 MGHDK and CDR2 SYGVNS. The ends were cut back, 4 bases at V and 5 bases at J, with 12 bases in the middle. CDR3 DNA: TGTGCCAGCAGTGTTCCCGGGACCCACGAGCAGTACTTC. This translates into CASSVPGTHEQYF.

This clonotype was seen only a few times. This chain links TRBV10-2 with TRBJ2-1; TRBD1 might be the D (5 bases). CDR1 is WSHSY, CDR2 SAAADI, per germline. Between the trimmed V and J ends, which lost 0 bases and 3 bases, there was a span of 9 bases. This CDR3 spans 15 amino acids. The CDR3 spells CASSESRGHYNEQFF. The DNA for the CDR3 is TGCGCCAGCAGTGAGTCTAGGGGCCACTACAATGAGCAGTTCTTC.

The J gene is TRBJ1-1, the V gene TRBV24-1, with a tentative D call TRBD1 (5 bases). The CDR3 length is 16 residues. Trimming took off 4 bases at V and 2 bases at J, with 16 bases between the two ends. Germline loops: CDR1 KGHDR, CDR2 SFDVKD. DNA of the CDR3: TGTGCCACCAGTGAAGTTCTAGGGGCGGATAACACTGAAGCTTTCTTT. Translation gives CATSEVLGADNTEAFF.

This clonotype was seen ten or more times. This chain joins TRBV6-1 and TRBJ2-1, with D possibly matching TRBD1 (6 bases). This CDR3 is built from 14 residues. The germline V gene has CDR1 MNHNS and CDR2 SASEGT. V was pared by 6 bases and J by 7 bases, with 16 bases between. For the CDR3, the DNA is TGTGCCAGCAGCCTTATTAACAGGGATAATGAGCAGTTCTTC. This translates into CASSLINRDNEQFF.

V and J are TRBV20-1 and TRBJ2-7, with D possibly matching TRBD1 (6 bases). The V gene's germline CDR1 is DFQATT and CDR2 SNEGSKA (reference sequence). CDR3 length: 14 amino acids. V was cut by 1 base and J by 3 bases, with 13 bases left in between. This CDR3 reads CSARGAGTYYEQYF. The CDR3 bases are TGCAGTGCTAGAGGGGCCGGGACATACTACGAGCAGTACTTC.

The count of this clonotype is one. V gene TRBV20-1 combines with J gene TRBJ2-5; D is perhaps TRBD1 (6 bases). The germline V gene encodes CDR1 DFQATT and CDR2 SNEGSKA (reference sequence). Trimming left V 2 bases short and J 2 bases short, with 15 bases between. This CDR3 is built from 15 residues. CDR3 residues: CSARTGGQPQETQYF. The CDR3 nucleotides are TGCAGTGCTAGAACCGGAGGACAGCCACAAGAGACCCAGTACTTC.

The V gene is TRBV7-2, the J gene TRBJ2-5, with D unclear. Trimming pared 6 bases from V and 5 bases from J, leaving 10 bases between. CDR1 and CDR2 (germline): SGHTA, FQGNSA. The CDR3 consists of 12 residues. The CDR3 sequence is CASSREWETQYF. The DNA for the CDR3 is TGTGCCAGCAGTCGTGAGTGGGAGACCCAGTACTTC.

This clonotype showed up just a few times. V and J are TRBV7-9 and TRBJ2-1, with 7 bases lining up with TRBD2. CDR1 is SEHNR, CDR2 FQNEAQ, per germline (reference sequence). The CDR3 extends over 13 amino acids. Trimming removed 6 bases from V and 7 bases from J; junction bases left unmatched: 6. In DNA, the CDR3 is TGTGCCAGCAGGGACGGACTAGGGAATGAGCAGTTCTTC. Translating it yields CASRDGLGNEQFF.

V gene TRBV15 combines with J gene TRBJ2-6; D may be TRBD1 (5 bases). Deletions cut 0 bases from V and 0 bases from J, with 9 bases between. This CDR3 is built from 17 residues. Looked up from germline, CDR1 is LNHNV and CDR2 is YYDKDF (reference sequence). This CDR3 is CATSRDVQGSGANVLTF. The DNA for the CDR3 is TGTGCCACCAGCAGAGATGTGCAGGGCTCTGGGGCCAACGTCCTGACTTTC.

The chain joins TRBV29-1 to TRBJ2-1; 7 nucleotides align to TRBD1. The germline V gene has CDR1 SQVTM and CDR2 ANQGSEA. The CDR3 length is 12 residues. V shed 7 bases, J shed 4 bases, and the junction held 4 bases outside the gene matches. The DNA for the CDR3 is TGCAGCGCCACCAGGGGGTACAATGAGCAGTTCTTC. Residues: CSATRGYNEQFF.

This clonotype was observed once. This chain uses TRBV5-5 with TRBJ2-7, with a weak D call TRBD2 (6 bases). V gave up 7 bases and J gave up 3 bases, with 20 bases separating them. Germline values: CDR1 SGHKS, CDR2 YYEKEE (reference sequence). The CDR3 loop spans 15 amino acids. The CDR3 DNA reads TGTGCCAGCCGTCCCGGGGGAAGGACCAACTACGAGCAGTACTTC. Translated: CASRPGGRTNYEQYF. Using reference TRBV5-5 and TRBJ2-7 for the parts outside the CDR3, the full variable domain is DAGVTQSPTHLIKTRGQQVTLRCSPISGHKSVSWYQQVLGQGPQFIFQYYEKEERGRGNFPDRFSARQFPNYSSELNVNALLLGDSALYLCASRPGGRTNYEQYFGPGTRLTVT.